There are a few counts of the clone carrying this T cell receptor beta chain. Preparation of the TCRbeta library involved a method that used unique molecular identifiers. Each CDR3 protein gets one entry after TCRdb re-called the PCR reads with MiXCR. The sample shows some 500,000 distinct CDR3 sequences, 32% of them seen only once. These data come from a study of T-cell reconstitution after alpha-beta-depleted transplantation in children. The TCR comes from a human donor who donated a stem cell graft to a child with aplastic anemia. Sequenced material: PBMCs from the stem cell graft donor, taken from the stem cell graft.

CDR3 in DNA: TGTGCCACCAGTATCGGCGCGGAAAGGGGCAGTGAGCAGTTCTTC. This sequence encodes CATSIGAERGSEQFF. The V and J genes are TRBV24-1 and TRBJ2-1, with a weak D call TRBD1 (5 bases). Germline loops: CDR1 KGHDR, CDR2 SFDVKD. Trimming took off 6 bases at V and 9 bases at J, with 20 bases between the two ends. The CDR3 loop spans 15 amino acids.